This T cell receptor (beta chain) was observed in a study of T cell responses to AZD1222 COVID-19 vaccine. Points from the study as a whole: Clonal diversity may have been underestimated, and the donors were mostly white British, with more females than males. Regions 160-218 and 743-854 held dominance among vaccine-associated CD4 TCRs, which spanned spike. Just 5 to 7 AZD1222 recipients tested seropositive at baseline.

The assay was immunoSEQ multiplex PCR, and TCRdb's table has in-frame clones only and misses some. This sample has over 45,000 clones; 70% to 90% occur once, and the top ten carry under 5.5%. The trim removed 4 bases at V and 4 bases at J, leaving 5 bases unmatched. Germline V gene data show CDR1 as SGHRS and CDR2 as YFSETQ. The CDR3 is 14 amino acids. A word on this clone: Its cognate antigen is unknown.

The chain couples TRBV5-1 to TRBJ2-3, with TRBD2 matching 8 bases. The sequences come from peripheral blood, collected 28 days after the second AZD1222 dose. The source of this sequence is an adult who received the AZD1222 COVID-19 vaccine. The CDR3 region is CASSVVAGPDTQYF. CDR3 sequence (DNA): TGCGCCAGCAGCGTGGTAGCGGGGCCAGATACGCAGTATTTT.